This is a list of T cell receptor beta chains from one sample in a study of monozygotic twins with inflammatory bowel disease. From the 5' RACE reads, TCRdb lists one entry per CDR3 protein and no DNA. The sample includes some 330,000 distinct CDR3 sequences. The source material was blood. The source of these receptors is a human donor with ulcerative colitis or Crohn's disease, or a healthy co-twin of an affected twin (not recorded which). Both conserved end residues are part of each CDR3.

>TRBV18|TRBJ1-1
CASSPGTEWSPNTEAFF
>TRBV27|TRBJ1-3
CASSPQQGSGNTIYF
>TRBV18|TRBJ2-7
CASSPLRDSYEQYF
>TRBV5-4|TRBJ2-4
CASSSASEGNIQYF
>TRBV12-3/TRBV12-4|TRBJ2-6
CASNLVGSSGANVLTF
>TRBV4-2|TRBJ2-2
CASSQERTNTGELFF
>TRBV7-9|TRBJ2-5
CALGGPGETQYF
>TRBV7-2|TRBJ1-1
CASSASTGGLLAFF
>TRBV7-2|TRBJ2-2
CASSLAGGPNGELFF
>TRBV5-1|TRBJ2-1
CASSFYGDPYNEQFF
>TRBV20-1|TRBJ2-7
CSALGLAGSYEQYF
>TRBV15|TRBJ2-2
CATTRGGTGELFF
>TRBV5-4|TRBJ1-2
CASSRIGQGLDGYTF
>TRBV27|TRBJ2-2
CASTRAGTNTGELFF
>TRBV6-5|TRBJ1-5
CASSYGEGRSNQPQHF
>TRBV4-3|TRBJ1-2
CASSQDRNTPLSGYTF
>TRBV7-8|TRBJ2-7
CASSLDRGDGQYF
>TRBV29-1|TRBJ2-1
CSVVRENNEQFF
>TRBV5-4|TRBJ2-2
CASSWTITGELFF
>TRBV27|TRBJ1-6
CASRKTGNNSPLHF
>TRBV12-3/TRBV12-4|TRBJ2-5
CASSFTVETQYF
>TRBV12-3/TRBV12-4|TRBJ1-1
CASSLGGAIEAFF
>TRBV29-1|TRBJ2-7
CSVVLPGTYEQYF
>TRBV12-3/TRBV12-4|TRBJ1-1
CASIRLANTEAFF
>TRBV7-8|TRBJ2-7
CASSFRLAGWRVRSSYEQYF
>TRBV5-1|TRBJ1-2
CASSLGPRTGRVNYGYTF
>TRBV20-1|TRBJ1-5
CSASVLQKRQPQHF
>TRBV9|TRBJ2-1
CASSVVSSGTNEQFF
>TRBV10-3|TRBJ2-5
CAIGRDLRETQYF
>TRBV5-1|TRBJ2-7
CASSVDGPYEQYF
>TRBV10-3|TRBJ1-2
CAIKKPGQGYYGYTF
>TRBV7-6|TRBJ2-1
CASSLVFRDRNNEQFF
>TRBV4-3|TRBJ2-5
CASSQDITSGEVSQYF
>TRBV7-2|TRBJ2-2
CASSLAGRSPVGELFF
>TRBV21-1|TRBJ2-1
CASISASVYNEQFF
>TRBV20-1|TRBJ2-7
CSARRQAEQYF
>TRBV9|TRBJ1-4
CASSRQGDYEKLFF
>TRBV28|TRBJ2-2
CASRVSIAGELFF
>TRBV19|TRBJ2-2
CASSIEYNTGELFF
>TRBV12-3/TRBV12-4|TRBJ2-5
CASSLRSTAGETQYF
>TRBV20-1|TRBJ2-2
CSASGSKTGELFF
>TRBV4-3|TRBJ2-5
CASSQEQGYATQYF
>TRBV28|TRBJ2-1
CATNTGTGGFNEQFF
>TRBV2|TRBJ1-1
CAIIHRGMNTEAFF
>TRBV7-3|TRBJ1-1
CASSLSVRGLTEAFF
>TRBV29-1|TRBJ1-2
CSVDPQGVGYGYTF
>TRBV5-6|TRBJ2-2
CASSFPTGGNTGELFF
>TRBV6-1|TRBJ1-2
CASRLGRGNYGYTF
>TRBV7-9|TRBJ2-7
CASSPTGSYYEQYF
>TRBV9|TRBJ2-7
CASSPRDRDTTGEQYF
>TRBV3-1|TRBJ2-7
CASRAGQTYEQYF
>TRBV2|TRBJ1-5
CATQPDSGNQPQHF
>TRBV5-5|TRBJ2-6
CASSLASDLSGANVLTF
>TRBV20-1|TRBJ2-3
CSARHPPQGLSTDTQYF
>TRBV5-1|TRBJ2-7
CASSLGRTLYEQYF
>TRBV5-1|TRBJ2-3
CASTWGLDTGTDTQYF
>TRBV6-1|TRBJ2-5
CASTLTGGPETQYF
>TRBV18|TRBJ2-1
CASSPPTSGSHEQFF
>TRBV5-4|TRBJ2-2
CASSPRLAGVSGELFF
>TRBV5-1|TRBJ1-2
CASSPWTANGYTF